The present entry profiles one T cell receptor (beta chain) with its context. What it binds is not known. At one end, the junction sequence differs from germline, possibly due to a read error. The authors incorporated unique molecular identifiers into the TCR beta cDNA libraries. cDNA molecules numbering approximately 500,000 came from about 1 to 10 million T cells. TCRdb analysed the PCR reads with MiXCR anew, one entry per CDR3 protein. The sample lists approximately 730,000 distinct CDR3 sequences; roughly 27% were seen once. The data derive from a study of post-analysis software for immune sequencing data. Study results and limitations: The five TRBV segments detected at higher frequency in patients than in controls included TRBV5-6, TRBV5-1 and TRBV20-1.

Looked up from germline, CDR1 is DFQATT and CDR2 is SNEGSKA (reference sequence). The CDR3 runs to 14 residues. The chain is built from TRBV20-1 and TRBJ2-1, with 13 bases lining up with TRBD2. This TCR was recovered from a girl aged 10 to 17 with multiple sclerosis. Sequencing used blood. CDR3 amino acids: CRATGLAGVDEQFF. The CDR3 nucleotides read TGCAGGGCTACCGGACTAGCGGGAGTCGATGAGCAGTTCTTC.